The 5 T cell receptor beta chains below come from one sample, sequenced in a study of regulatory T cells in long-lasting Graves disease. The time point denotes: newly diagnosed GD, antithyroid drugs for less than 3 months. The TCR library was prepared using RNA isolated from PBMCs. HTBI primers from iRepertoire and Arm-PCR of CDR3 regions yielded the TCR beta libraries. Each CDR3 protein is one row after TCRdb ran MiXCR on the multiplex PCR reads. The sample carries 250,000 to 400,000 distinct CDR3 sequences, approximately 20% recorded once. Specimen: peripheral blood mononuclear cells (PBMCs), collected at new diagnosis, from a patient treated with antithyroid drugs. The receptor set was obtained from a female donor with Graves disease.

V and J are TRBV5-1 and TRBJ2-7; 10 nucleotides align to TRBD2. Looked up from germline, CDR1 is SGHRS and CDR2 is YFSETQ. This CDR3 is built from 16 residues. Germline trimming cut 4 bases from V and 0 bases from J; bases unmatched to any gene: 7. The CDR3 nucleotides are TGCGCCAGCAGCGCTACAGCGGGAGGGATCTCCTACGAGCAGTACTTC. Its protein product is CASSATAGGISYEQYF.

This clonotype appeared many times. The gene calls are TRBV12-3 or TRBV12-4 and TRBJ2-5, with a weak D call TRBD1 (7 bases). This CDR3 comprises 14 residues. Trimming pared 6 bases from V and 4 bases from J, leaving 15 bases between. For the CDR3, the DNA is TGTGCCAGCAGCGCCCAGGGGGGTCGAGAGACCCAGTACTTC. As protein: CASSAQGGRETQYF.

Many counts were recorded for this clonotype. The rearrangement uses TRBV28 and TRBJ2-5; D possibly corresponds to TRBD2 (5 bases). The germline V gene has CDR1 MDHEN and CDR2 SYDVKM. The CDR3 extends over 15 amino acids. The V end lost 1 base, the J end lost 5 bases, and 14 bases lay between the germline ends. The CDR3, as DNA: TGTGCCAGCAGTTTATTAGGGCCCGGGGTGGAGACCCAGTACTTC. Encoded protein: CASSLLGPGVETQYF.

The table lists this clonotype with a count of one. The chain employs TRBV28 and TRBJ2-5, with 10 bases fitting TRBD2. CDR3 size: 16 residues. V trimming: 3 bases; J trimming: 5 bases; junction bases outside the gene matches: 9. Germline V gene lookup returns CDR1 MDHEN and CDR2 SYDVKM. The CDR3 DNA is TGTGCCAGCAGTTTGGTGCTAGCGGGAGTGGGCGAGACCCAGTACTTC. It is translated as CASSLVLAGVGETQYF.

This clonotype came up many times. The CDR3 DNA sequence: TGTGCCAGCAGCGGAAGGGCGGGCAATGAAAAACTGTTTTTT. It translates to CASSGRAGNEKLFF. V and J are TRBV4-2 and TRBJ1-4, with unresolved D. There are 14 residues in the CDR3. The germline V gene encodes CDR1 LGHNA and CDR2 YNFKEQ. V lost 5 bases, J lost 5 bases, and 12 bases lay in between.